Included here is one TCR beta chain sequence, with context. The antigen is not known. PCR employed 60 Vbeta and 13 Jbeta primers. This table comes from immunoSEQ multiplex PCR, and its TCRdb copy is limited to in-frame clones, with some not included. Its clone listing holds 190,000 or so clones. The sample belongs to a study of cytomegalovirus exposure and HLA in healthy donors. The CDR3 loop spans 14 amino acids. V was clipped by 3 bases and J by 6 bases; unmatched bases: 7. The germline gives CDR1 LNHDA, CDR2 SQIVND (reference sequence). Findings of the study overall: It was likely that a cluster of highly shared sequence variants was a sequencing artifact.

This chain connects TRBV19 to TRBJ1-2; 7 bases are shared with TRBD1. The TCR originated in a boy between 10 and 17 years old in good health and CMV-seronegative. Input material: PBMCs. CDR3 loop: CASSIRDRRNGYTF. DNA of the CDR3: TGTGCCAGTAGTATCCGGGACAGAAGAAATGGCTACACCTTC.